This T cell receptor beta chain derives from a study of spatial heterogeneity in lung cancer. Study-wide context: Samples came from some 73 TRACERx patients with untreated early-stage lung cancer. Detected sequences consistently included more beta-chain ones than alpha-chain ones.

The germline V gene has CDR1 DFQATT and CDR2 SNEGSKA (reference sequence). The CDR3 spans 16 residues. V trimming: 5 bases; J trimming: 2 bases; junction bases outside the gene matches: 14. This clonotype was recorded many times. The antigen is unknown. The time point denotes: blood at routine non-recurrence follow-up after resection. Unsorted whole RNA samples from tumor, nontumor lung or frozen PBMC were sequenced. TCRdb recomputed calls from the 5' RACE reads with MiXCR, one row per CDR3 protein. The sample consists of about 70,000 distinct CDR3 sequences, nearly 9% of them appearing once. Overall study results and limits: Ubiquitous expanded tumor TCRs were seen in blood more at resection than at follow-up.

The chain joins TRBV20-1 to TRBJ2-5; 7 positions match TRBD2. This clonotype was sampled from a female donor with early-stage non-small cell lung cancer. This specimen consisted of PBMCs, obtained at follow-up. The DNA of the CDR3 is TGCAGTGCTCCTACACCGGGACTATTCATACAAGAGACCCAGTACTTC. Translated, it gives CSAPTPGLFIQETQYF.